These T cell receptor beta chains were read from a single sample in a study of beta chain features in type 1 diabetes. The table came from immunoSEQ multiplex PCR; TCRdb's copy has only in-frame clones and leaves some out. This repertoire shows about 340,000 clones, 7% to 9% found once; its top ten account for around 0.44%. Sequencing was performed on central memory CD4+ T cells from blood. These receptors all stem from a woman aged 18-29 years in good health. Both conserved end residues are part of each CDR3. A D gene is named only where the DNA matches it firmly. The size field is filled for only some rows; it gives once, few, many or a size class.

>TRBD1|TRBV4-3|TRBJ1-3|few
TGCGCCAGCAGCCAACAAACAGGGGGCTTATCTGGAAACACCATATATTTT
CASSQQTGGLSGNTIYF
>TRBD1|TRBV5-6|TRBJ1-2|NA
TGTGCCAGCAGCTTGACAGGGGAGGTCCCCTATGGCTACACCTTC
CASSLTGEVPYGYTF
>TRBD1|TRBV9|TRBJ1-2|few
TGTGCCAGCAGCGTAGGACAGGGAAACTATGGCTACACCTTC
CASSVGQGNYGYTF
>NA|TRBV10-2|TRBJ1-1|few
TGCGCCAGCAGTGAAAGACAAACTAAGGGGAACACTGAAGCTTTCTTT
CASSERQTKGNTEAFF
>NA|TRBV7-2|TRBJ1-1|few
TGTGCCAGCAGCAAACAGGGATCCGACACTGAAGCTTTCTTT
CASSKQGSDTEAFF
>NA|TRBV6-1|TRBJ2-7|NA
TGTGCCAGCAGCCGTAGTATCCACGAGCAGTACTTC
CASSRSIHEQYF
>TRBD1|TRBV14|TRBJ2-7|few
TGTGCCAGCAGCCAAGGTCAGGGGGTAGTCGCCGAGCAGTACTTC
CASSQGQGVVAEQYF
>TRBD1|TRBV7-9|TRBJ1-5|NA
TGTGCCAGCAGCTCTGGACAGGGGGTTAATAGCAATCAGCCCCAGCATTTT
CASSSGQGVNSNQPQHF
>TRBD2|TRBV11-2|TRBJ2-1|few
TGTGCCAGCAGTGGAGGGAGGGCGTACTACAATGAGCAGTTCTTC
CASSGGRAYYNEQFF
>NA|TRBV7-8|TRBJ1-1|NA
TGTGCCAGCAGCTTAGACGGGAGTCGGACTGAAGCTTTCTTT
CASSLDGSRTEAFF
>TRBD2|TRBV7-9|TRBJ2-3|NA
TGTGCCAGCAGCTTAGGCCTAGCGGGAGGGAGAACAGATACGCAGTATTTT
CASSLGLAGGRTDTQYF
>TRBD2|TRBV7-2|TRBJ2-5|NA
TGTGCCAGCAGCCGCAGGACTAGCGGGGAAGAGACCCAGTACTTC
CASSRRTSGEETQYF
>NA|TRBV7-2|TRBJ2-3|NA
TGTGCCAGCAGCGGACGACTGTCAGATACGCAGTATTTT
CASSGRLSDTQYF
>TRBD1|TRBV27|TRBJ1-1|few
TGTGCCAGCAGTTTATCCGGCAGGGGGTTGATTGGGGCTTTCTTT
CASSLSGRGLIGAFF
>NA|TRBV29-1|TRBJ1-3|NA
TGCAGCGTTGGAGCCGGAAACACCATATATTTT
CSVGAGNTIYF
>NA|TRBV6-5|TRBJ2-3|few
TGTGCCAGCAGCCGCTGGTCCACAGATACGCAGTATTTT
CASSRWSTDTQYF
>TRBD2|TRBV28|TRBJ2-1|few
TGTGCCAGCAGTTCTCCCTTAGGACTAGCGGGAGGGCCGGGTGAGCAGTTCTTC
CASSSPLGLAGGPGEQFF
>TRBD2|TRBV15|TRBJ2-5|few
TGTGCCACCAGCAGAGATTTGCTAGCGGGCGAGACCCAGTACTTC
CATSRDLLAGETQYF
>TRBD2|TRBV7-2|TRBJ2-1|few
TGTGCCAGCAGCCGTCCGGGACTAGCGGGAGTCTATCAGTTCTTC
CASSRPGLAGVYQFF
>TRBD2|TRBV15|TRBJ2-1|NA
TGTGCCACCAGACGACTAGCGGGAGGATCGATGTACAATGAGCAGTTCTTC
CATRRLAGGSMYNEQFF
>TRBD1|TRBV5-4|TRBJ1-2|many
TGTGCCAGCAGCCCCAGATCCGGACAGGGAAGGCCCTATGGCTACACCTTC
CASSPRSGQGRPYGYTF
>TRBD2|TRBV5-1|TRBJ2-5|few
TGCGCCAGCAGTATCGCACGCGGGGGAGCGGAGACCCAGTACTTC
CASSIARGGAETQYF
>TRBD1|TRBV12-5|TRBJ2-1|many
TGTGCTAGTGGACAGGGGAATGAGCAGTTCTTC
CASGQGNEQFF
>TRBD2|TRBV4-1|TRBJ2-1|NA
TGCGCCAGCAGCCAAGATCCGGCACTAGCGGGAGGGCGAGGCTACAATGAGCAGTTCTTC
CASSQDPALAGGRGYNEQFF
>TRBD1|TRBV28|TRBJ1-5|NA
TGTGCCAGCAGGTCCGGGACAGGGTATTTTCAGCCCCAGCATTTT
CASRSGTGYFQPQHF
>NA|TRBV7-9|TRBJ2-3|NA
TGTGCCAGCAGCTTACATGTGGGAGCCACAGATACGCAGTATTTT
CASSLHVGATDTQYF
>NA|TRBV6-5|TRBJ2-1|many
TGTGCCAGCAGCCTCGGGCTATACACAGCGCATGAGCAGTTCTTC
CASSLGLYTAHEQFF
>NA|TRBV4-3|TRBJ2-1|few
TGCGCCAGCAGCCAGACAAGCAGGGATGAGCAGTTCTTC
CASSQTSRDEQFF
>TRBD1|TRBV4-2|TRBJ1-1|NA
TGTGCCAGCAGCCAAGGACAGGGTGAGACTGAAGCTTTCTTT
CASSQGQGETEAFF
>TRBD2|TRBV9|TRBJ2-7|NA
TGTGCCAGCAGCGTAGCGCCTAGCGGGAGTTACGAGCAGTACTTC
CASSVAPSGSYEQYF
>TRBD2|TRBV19|TRBJ2-3|NA
TGTGCCAGTAGTATCATGGCGGGAGGAGATACGCAGTATTTT
CASSIMAGGDTQYF
>TRBD2|TRBV14|TRBJ2-1|NA
TGTGCCAGCAGCCAACTAGCGGATTACAATGAGCAGTTCTTC
CASSQLADYNEQFF
>NA|TRBV28|TRBJ1-5|few
TGTGCCAGCAGTTTATCTGTTCGGGGAACTCAGCCCCAGCATTTT
CASSLSVRGTQPQHF
>TRBD2|TRBV4-3|TRBJ2-1|many
TGCGCCAGCAGCCAAGGTAGCGGGAGAGTAAACAATGAGCAGTTCTTC
CASSQGSGRVNNEQFF
>NA|TRBV6-5|TRBJ2-5|NA
TGTGCCAGCAGTTACGAGAAGATCGGGCAAGAGACCCAGTACTTC
CASSYEKIGQETQYF
>NA|TRBV15|TRBJ2-7|few
TGTGCCACCAGCAGGGCCAGGATAGGCTACGAGCAGTACTTC
CATSRARIGYEQYF
>NA|TRBV7-2|TRBJ2-5|many
TGTGCCAGCAGCTTAGTGTGGGACCCTGGGGAGACCCAGTACTTC
CASSLVWDPGETQYF
>NA|TRBV7-7|TRBJ2-5|NA
TGTGCTAGCAGCTATGAAGGGGGAGTTGAGACCCAGTACTTC
CASSYEGGVETQYF
>NA|TRBV10-3|TRBJ2-7|NA
TGTGCCATCACGGTCGACACGTCCTACGAGCAGTACTTC
CAITVDTSYEQYF
>NA|TRBV7-2|TRBJ1-1|NA
TGTGCCAGCAGCTCGAATCAGTGGGCTTTCTTT
CASSSNQWAFF
>NA|TRBV10-3|TRBJ2-1|NA
TGTGCCATCAGTGACCTTAGAGCCAATGAGCAGTTCTTC
CAISDLRANEQFF
>NA|TRBV7-2|TRBJ1-2|many
TGTGCCAGCAGCTTCACGATGAGGGGTTCCTACACCTTC
CASSFTMRGSYTF
>TRBD2|TRBV20-1|TRBJ2-7|few
TGCAGTGCCGGGAGGGCCTACGAGCAGTACTTC
CSAGRAYEQYF
>NA|TRBV18|TRBJ1-2|many
TGTGCCAGCTCACCAACGACAGAAGTCTATGGCTACACCTTC
CASSPTTEVYGYTF
>TRBD1|TRBV6-6|TRBJ2-1|NA
TGTGCCAGCACCGGGACAGGGAACTCCTACAATGAGCAGTTCTTC
CASTGTGNSYNEQFF
>NA|TRBV6-5|TRBJ2-2|few
TGTGCCAGCAGTAAACCGGGACAAAACACCGGGGAGCTGTTTTTT
CASSKPGQNTGELFF
>NA|TRBV20-1|TRBJ2-7|few
TGCAGTGCTAGAGTCCGCTACGAGCAGTACTTC
CSARVRYEQYF
>NA|TRBV28|TRBJ1-4|few
TGTGCCAGCAGGAACAACCAGCAGGGCTCATATGAAAAACTGTTTTTT
CASRNNQQGSYEKLFF
>NA|TRBV11-2|TRBJ2-5|few
TGTGCCAGCAGCTTAGATCAAGAGACCCAGTACTTC
CASSLDQETQYF
>NA|TRBV7-2|TRBJ2-1|few
TGTGCCAGCAGCTTAGCGCGATTACAGTTACTCGACAATGAGCAGTTCTTC
CASSLARLQLLDNEQFF
>NA|TRBV19|TRBJ2-4|few
TGTGCCAGTAGTAACCCTGACATTCAGTACTTC
CASSNPDIQYF
>TRBD2|TRBV7-9|TRBJ2-2|many
TGTGCCAGCAGCTGGGGACTAGACTCCGGGGAGCTGTTTTTT
CASSWGLDSGELFF
>NA|TRBV7-2|TRBJ2-1|NA
TGTGCCAGCAGCTCGGGACCCGCCGGGAATGAGCAGTTCTTC
CASSSGPAGNEQFF
>NA|TRBV4-2|TRBJ2-1|NA
TGTGCCAGCAGCCAAGAAGCGACTGAAGGCTACAATGAGCAGTTCTTC
CASSQEATEGYNEQFF
>NA|TRBV23-1|TRBJ2-7|NA
TGCGCCAGCAGTCACCCGCCTGAACGAGCTTACGAGCAGTACTTC
CASSHPPERAYEQYF